This entry lists 22 T cell receptor beta chains sequenced from one sample in a study of blood T cell repertoires in COVID-19. Clones were read by immunoSEQ multiplex PCR, and TCRdb kept only the in-frame ones, dropping some. Of fewer than 200,000 clones listed, around 90% are singletons. The material sequenced was peripheral blood. Source of these receptors: a man aged 60 to 69 with acute or convalescent COVID-19.

The chain employs TRBV6-2 or TRBV6-3 and TRBJ2-2; 9 bases are a match to TRBD1. This CDR3 spans 14 amino acids. Unmatched junction bases numbered 5, after V lost 5 bases and J lost 7 bases. Germline CDR1 and CDR2: MNHEY and SVGEGT. The CDR3 region is CASSVTGGGGELFF. The CDR3 coding sequence is TGTGCCAGCAGTGTTACAGGGGGCGGCGGGGAGCTGTTTTTT.

This rearrangement joins TRBV19 to TRBJ1-2; 10 bases are a match to TRBD1. V was clipped by 6 bases and J by 6 bases; unmatched bases: 7. The CDR3 sequence is 14 residues long. CDR1 is LNHDA, CDR2 SQIVND, per germline (reference sequence). DNA of the CDR3: TGTGCCAGTAGGCAGAGTGACAGGGGGCATGGCTACACCTTC. Its protein product is CASRQSDRGHGYTF.

This chain links TRBV14 with TRBJ1-6, with 7 bases that match TRBD1. J lost 4 bases, V lost 3 bases, and 3 bases had no gene match. Germline CDR1 SGHDN, CDR2 FVKESK. CDR3 length: 15 amino acids. In nucleotides, the CDR3 is TGTGCCAGCAGCCAGGCGGGACAGTATAATTCACCCCTCCACTTT. Translation gives CASSQAGQYNSPLHF.

The gene calls are TRBV24-1 and TRBJ2-1, with D maybe TRBD1 (6 bases). The CDR3 extends over 13 amino acids. CDR1 is KGHDR and CDR2 is SFDVKD in the germline V gene. V lost 5 bases, J lost 7 bases, and 11 bases lay in between. CDR3 residues: CATSGRGGNEQFF. CDR3 sequence (DNA): TGTGCCACCAGTGGCAGGGGTGGGAATGAGCAGTTCTTC.

The rearrangement uses TRBV6-2 or TRBV6-3 and TRBJ1-5, with 7 bases that match TRBD1. CDR1 is MNHEY, CDR2 SVGEGT, per germline. The length of the CDR3 is 20 residues. Trimming removed 0 bases from V and 0 bases from J; junction bases left unmatched: 14. As DNA, the CDR3 is TGTGCCAGCAGTTACTCGCCCCGACTTGACACAGGGGCTAGCAATCAGCCCCAGCATTTT. This codes for CASSYSPRLDTGASNQPQHF.

This clone was detected once. The rearrangement links TRBV6-2 or TRBV6-3 to TRBJ1-5, with unresolved D. V lost 4 bases and J lost 7, with 14 bases in between. Germline V gene sequence: CDR1 MNHEY, CDR2 SVGEGT. The CDR3 is made up of 14 amino acids. For the CDR3, the DNA is TGTGCCAGCAGTTCGGGTAATCGGAGGCAGCCCCAGCATTTT. Amino acid sequence: CASSSGNRRQPQHF.

J is TRBJ2-2 and V is TRBV25-1; 7 nucleotides agree with TRBD1. Germline V gene lookup returns CDR1 MGHDK and CDR2 SYGVNS. The V and J ends lost 6 bases and 5 bases, in that order; junction bases with no gene match: 3. The CDR3 runs 13 residues. The CDR3 protein is CASRGRGTGELFF. DNA for the CDR3: TGTGCCAGCAGGGGCAGGGGGACCGGGGAGCTGTTTTTT.

V is TRBV19 and J is TRBJ2-2; 7 bases fit TRBD1. After removal of 7 bases from V and 7 bases from J, the junction contained 6 bases not matched to a gene. This CDR3 region has 13 residues. From germline, CDR1 is LNHDA and CDR2 SQIVND (reference sequence). DNA of the CDR3: TGTGCCAGTAACAGGGGAAATGACGGGGAGCTGTTTTTT. Its protein is CASNRGNDGELFF.

The chain is built from TRBV7-6 and TRBJ2-5, with TRBD2 matching 14 bases. This CDR3 comprises 18 residues. Unmatched junction bases numbered 7, after V lost 0 bases and J lost 4 bases. Germline V gives CDR1 SGHVS, CDR2 FNYEAQ. The CDR3 DNA is TGTGCCAGCAGCTTAGCCCCGACTAGCGGGGGGGCCGTAGAGACCCAGTACTTC. Amino acid sequence: CASSLAPTSGGAVETQYF.

This rearrangement joins TRBV7-9 to TRBJ2-2; D might be TRBD1 (6 bases). The V end was cut by 5 bases, the J end by 0 bases, with 13 bases between. The CDR3 totals 16 residues. Per the germline V gene, CDR1 is SEHNR and CDR2 is FQNEAQ (reference sequence). The CDR3 here is CASSPWTASNTGELFF. As DNA, the CDR3 is TGTGCCAGCAGCCCCTGGACAGCATCGAACACCGGGGAGCTGTTTTTT.

This rearrangement joins TRBV28 to TRBJ1-2; possibly TRBD1 for D (5 bases). The V end was cut by 3 bases, the J end by 6 bases, with 14 bases between. The CDR3 covers 14 residues. Germline CDR1 MDHEN, CDR2 SYDVKM. The CDR3 nucleotides read TGTGCCAGCAGTTTCCCGACAGTAGGGAATGGCTACACCTTC. Its protein is CASSFPTVGNGYTF.

The chain recombines TRBV27 with TRBJ2-3; 7 bases agree with TRBD2. V was pared by 5 bases and J by 6 bases, with 11 bases of the junction left unmatched. Germline V gene sequence: CDR1 MNHEY, CDR2 SMNVEV (reference sequence). The CDR3 runs to 15 residues. The CDR3 spells CASSPARGGTDTQYF. CDR3 coding DNA: TGTGCCAGCAGTCCAGCGCGGGGAGGGACGGATACGCAGTATTTT.

The sample holds a few counts of this clone. V and J are TRBV15 and TRBJ2-7; TRBD1 matches at 9 bases. Per the germline V gene, CDR1 is LNHNV and CDR2 is YYDKDF (reference sequence). Trimming at V came to 1 base and at J to 0 bases, leaving 4 bases not matched to a gene. This CDR3 has 16 amino acids. CDR3 sequence reads: CATSRGTTGGSYEQYF. The CDR3 bases are TGTGCCACCAGCAGAGGGACGACAGGGGGCTCCTACGAGCAGTACTTC. Together with reference TRBV15 and TRBJ2-7, the CDR3 gives the full variable domain: DAMVIQNPRYQVTQFGKPVTLSCSQTLNHNVMYWYQQKSSQAPKLLFHYYDKDFNNEADTPDNFQSRRPNTSFCFLDIRSPGLGDTAMYLCATSRGTTGGSYEQYFGPGTRLTVT.

For the CDR3, the DNA is TGCGCCAGCAGTGATCCTTCCAGGGGTAGGGCCACTGAAGCTTTCTTT. This sequence encodes CASSDPSRGRATEAFF. The V and J genes are TRBV10-2 and TRBJ1-1; weak D call: TRBD1 (6 bases). CDR1 and CDR2 from the germline V gene are WSHSY and SAAADI. The CDR3 has 16 residues. V dropped 3 bases and J dropped 4 bases, with 18 bases sitting between them.

The chain links TRBV18 to TRBJ2-7, with a possible D match to TRBD1 (6 bases). CDR3 size: 13 residues. Germline CDR1 and CDR2: KGHSH and LQKENI. V dropped 3 bases and J dropped 7 bases, with 13 bases sitting between them. CDR3 in amino acids: CASSPVVRGEQYV. The CDR3 nucleotides read TGTGCCAGCTCACCTGTAGTGAGGGGGGAGCAGTACGTC.

The chain combines TRBV2 with TRBJ1-6; D remains unclear. Trimming shortened V by 5 bases and J by 0 bases, and 11 bases separated the two germline ends. CDR1 SNHLY and CDR2 FYNNEI come from the germline V gene. The CDR3 contains 16 residues. As DNA, the CDR3 is TGTGCCAGCAGTACCGGGTCAAGCTCCTATAATTCACCCCTCCACTTT. Protein sequence: CASSTGSSSYNSPLHF.

The chain joins TRBV25-1 to TRBJ2-3; 10 nucleotides agree with TRBD2. The V gene's germline CDR1 is MGHDK and CDR2 SYGVNS. The length of the CDR3 is 14 residues. With V trimmed by 7 bases and J by 3 bases, 4 bases remained unmatched. CDR3 protein: CASIPAGGTDTQYF. As DNA, the CDR3 is TGTGCCAGCATCCCAGCGGGGGGGACAGATACGCAGTATTTT.

The chain joins TRBV10-3 to TRBJ2-2, with a weak D call TRBD2 (6 bases). This CDR3 has 14 amino acids. Germline CDR1 reads ENHRY; CDR2 reads SYGVKD. V was shortened by 10 bases and J by 3 bases, with 15 bases between the two germline ends. In DNA, the CDR3 is TGTGCCACCTCCCTGGGACTTCACACCGGGGAGCTGTTTTTT. It is translated as CATSLGLHTGELFF.

The V and J genes are TRBV11-3 and TRBJ1-1; D unclear. CDR3 length: 14 amino acids. CDR1 and CDR2 from the germline V gene are SGHNT and YENEEA. The V end was cut by 0 bases, the J end by 4 bases, with 9 bases between. CDR3 residues: CASSLDPRGTEAFF. CDR3 nucleotides: TGTGCCAGCAGCTTAGACCCCCGGGGCACTGAAGCTTTCTTT.

The chain joins TRBV5-4 to TRBJ1-2; D might be TRBD1 (5 bases). V lost 2 bases and J lost 6, with 8 bases in between. The CDR3 extends over 12 amino acids. Germline V gene data show CDR1 as SGHNT and CDR2 as YYREEE (reference sequence). In DNA form, the CDR3 reads TGTGCCAGCAGCTTCGACAGCCATGGCTACACCTTC. Translating gives CASSFDSHGYTF.

The chain uses TRBV11-3 and TRBJ2-3, with D possibly matching TRBD1 (6 bases). Trimming took 3 bases from V and 3 from J, leaving 10 bases between them. The CDR3 consists of 14 residues. CDR1 SGHNT and CDR2 YENEEA come from the germline V gene. This CDR3 is CASSLTGQTDTQYF. DNA of the CDR3: TGTGCCAGCAGCTTGACAGGTCAAACAGATACGCAGTATTTT.

The chain employs TRBV29-1 and TRBJ1-2, with TRBD1 matching 10 bases. With 4 bases clipped from V and 6 bases from J, the junction kept 2 bases outside the gene matches. Germline V CDR1 and CDR2: SQVTM, ANQGSEA. The CDR3 runs 12 residues. The CDR3 loop is CSVVGTGDGYTF. CDR3 in DNA: TGCAGCGTTGTAGGGACAGGGGATGGCTACACCTTC.